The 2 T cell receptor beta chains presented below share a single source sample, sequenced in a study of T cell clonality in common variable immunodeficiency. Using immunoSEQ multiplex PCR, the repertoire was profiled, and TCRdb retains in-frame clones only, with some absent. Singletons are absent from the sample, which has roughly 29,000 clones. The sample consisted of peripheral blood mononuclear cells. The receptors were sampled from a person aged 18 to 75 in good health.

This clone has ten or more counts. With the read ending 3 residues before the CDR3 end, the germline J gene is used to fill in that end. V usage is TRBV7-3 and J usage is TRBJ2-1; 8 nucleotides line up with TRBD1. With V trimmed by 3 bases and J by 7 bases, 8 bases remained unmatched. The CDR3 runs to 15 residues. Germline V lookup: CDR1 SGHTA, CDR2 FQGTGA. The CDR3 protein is CASSFGQGALNEQFF. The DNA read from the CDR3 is TGTGCCAGCAGCTTCGGACAGGGAGCTCTTAATGAG.

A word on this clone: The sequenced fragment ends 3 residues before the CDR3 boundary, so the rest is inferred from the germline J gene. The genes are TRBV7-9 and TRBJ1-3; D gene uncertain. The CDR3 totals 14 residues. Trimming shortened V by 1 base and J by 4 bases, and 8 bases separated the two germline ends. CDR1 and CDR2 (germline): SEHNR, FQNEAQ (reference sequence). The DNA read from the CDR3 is TGTGCCAGCAGCTTAGAGCCCGCCGGAAACACC. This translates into CASSLEPAGNT. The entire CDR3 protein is CASSLEPAGNTIYF. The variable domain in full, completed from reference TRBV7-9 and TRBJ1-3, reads DTGVSQNPRHKITKRGQNVTFRCDPISEHNRLYWYRQTLGQGPEFLTYFQNEAQLEKSRLLSDRFSAERPKGSFSTLEIQRTEQGDSAMYLCASSLEPAGNTIYFGEGSWLTVV.